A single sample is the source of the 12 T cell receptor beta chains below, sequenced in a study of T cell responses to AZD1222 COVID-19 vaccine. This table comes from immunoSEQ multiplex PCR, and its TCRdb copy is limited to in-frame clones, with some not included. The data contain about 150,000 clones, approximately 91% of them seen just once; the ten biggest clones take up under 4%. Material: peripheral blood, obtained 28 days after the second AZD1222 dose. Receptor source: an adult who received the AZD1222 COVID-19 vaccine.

The CDR3 protein is CASSQDRLAGGCNEQFF. CDR3 bases: TGTGCCAGCAGCCAAGATAGGCTAGCGGGAGGTTGCAATGAGCAGTTCTTC. The chain has TRBV3-1 (or the pseudogene TRBV3-2) and TRBJ2-1; 11 bases match TRBD2. The V gene's germline CDR1 is LGHDT and CDR2 YNNKEL (reference sequence). The J segment lost 6 bases and the V segment lost 0 bases, leaving 7 bases of the junction unmatched. This CDR3 region has 17 residues.

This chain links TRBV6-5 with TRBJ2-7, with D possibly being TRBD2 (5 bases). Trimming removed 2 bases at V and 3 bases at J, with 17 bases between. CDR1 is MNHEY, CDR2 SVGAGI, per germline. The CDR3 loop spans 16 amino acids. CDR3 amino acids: CASSYLRTRGNYEQYF. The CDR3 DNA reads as TGTGCCAGCAGTTACCTTAGGACTCGCGGAAACTACGAGCAGTACTTC.

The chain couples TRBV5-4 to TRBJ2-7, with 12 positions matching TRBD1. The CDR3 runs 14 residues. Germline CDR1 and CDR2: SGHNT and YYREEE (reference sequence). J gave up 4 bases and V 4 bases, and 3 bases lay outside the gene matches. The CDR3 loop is CASSPGQGAYEQYF. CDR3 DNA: TGTGCCAGCAGCCCGGGACAGGGGGCATACGAGCAGTACTTC.

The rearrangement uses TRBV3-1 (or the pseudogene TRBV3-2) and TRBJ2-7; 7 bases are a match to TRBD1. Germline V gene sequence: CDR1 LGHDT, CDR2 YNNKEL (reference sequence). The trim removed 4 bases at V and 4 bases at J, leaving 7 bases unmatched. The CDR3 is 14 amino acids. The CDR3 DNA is TGTGCCAGCAGCCCAAGACAGGGACGGTACGAGCAGTACTTC. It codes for CASSPRQGRYEQYF.

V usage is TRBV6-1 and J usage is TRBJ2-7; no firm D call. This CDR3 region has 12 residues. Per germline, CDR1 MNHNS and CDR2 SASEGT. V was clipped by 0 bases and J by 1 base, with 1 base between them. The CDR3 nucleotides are TGTGCCAGCAGTGAAGCATCCTACGAGCAGTACTTC. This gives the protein CASSEASYEQYF.

CDR3 bases: TGTGCCAGCAGCTTAGCCCCCCGGGACAGGGACTATGGCTACACCTTC. Its protein product is CASSLAPRDRDYGYTF. J is TRBJ1-2 and V is TRBV11-1, with 9 bases identical to TRBD1. Germline V gene data show CDR1 as SGHAT and CDR2 as FQDESV (reference sequence). CDR3 size: 16 residues. Losses at the gene ends were 0 bases for V and 3 bases for J; bases not matched to a gene: 5.

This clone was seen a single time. This CDR3 is CASTFSGGGAFF. The CDR3 nucleotides read TGTGCCAGCACCTTCTCCGGAGGCGGGGCTTTCTTT. This chain links TRBV12-3 or TRBV12-4 with TRBJ1-1, with D uncertain. This CDR3 spans 12 amino acids. Trimming removed 7 bases from V and 11 bases from J, with 17 bases in between.

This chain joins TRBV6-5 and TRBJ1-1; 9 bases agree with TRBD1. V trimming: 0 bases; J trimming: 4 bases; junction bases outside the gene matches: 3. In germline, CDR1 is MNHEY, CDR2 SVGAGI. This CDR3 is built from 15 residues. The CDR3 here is CASSYSKTGGTEAFF. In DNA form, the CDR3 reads TGTGCCAGCAGTTACTCGAAGACAGGGGGCACTGAAGCTTTCTTT.

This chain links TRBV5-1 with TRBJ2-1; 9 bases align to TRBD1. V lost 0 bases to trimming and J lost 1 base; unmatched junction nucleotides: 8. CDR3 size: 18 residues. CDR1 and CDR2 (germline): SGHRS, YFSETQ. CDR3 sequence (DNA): TGCGCCAGCAGCTTGGGGTCGGGGACAGGGAGATCCTACAATGAGCAGTTCTTC. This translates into CASSLGSGTGRSYNEQFF. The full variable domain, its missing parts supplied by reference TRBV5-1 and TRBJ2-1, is KAGVTQTPRYLIKTRGQQVTLSCSPISGHRSVSWYQQTPGQGLQFLFEYFSETQRNKGNFPGRFSGRQFSNSRSEMNVSTLELGDSALYLCASSLGSGTGRSYNEQFFGPGTRLTVL.

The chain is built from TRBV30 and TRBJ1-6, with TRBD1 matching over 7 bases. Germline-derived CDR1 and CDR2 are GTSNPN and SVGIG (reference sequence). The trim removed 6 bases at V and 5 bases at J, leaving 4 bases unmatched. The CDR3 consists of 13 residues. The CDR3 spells CACRQGDNSPLHF. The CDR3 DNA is TGTGCCTGCCGACAGGGTGATAATTCACCCCTCCACTTT.

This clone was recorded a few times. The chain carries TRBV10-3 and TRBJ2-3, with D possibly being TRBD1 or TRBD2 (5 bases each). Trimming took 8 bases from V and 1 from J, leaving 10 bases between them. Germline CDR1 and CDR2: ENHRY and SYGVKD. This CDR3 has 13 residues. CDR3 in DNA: TGTGCCATCTCCGGGGCGGGCACAGATACGCAGTATTTT. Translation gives CAISGAGTDTQYF.

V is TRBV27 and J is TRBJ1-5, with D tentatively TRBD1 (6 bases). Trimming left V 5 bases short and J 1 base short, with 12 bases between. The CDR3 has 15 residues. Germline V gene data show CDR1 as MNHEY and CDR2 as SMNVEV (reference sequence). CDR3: CASSDQGPSNQPQHF. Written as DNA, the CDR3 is TGTGCCAGCAGTGACCAGGGGCCGAGCAATCAGCCCCAGCATTTT.